These 10 T cell receptor beta chains were all obtained from the same sample, sequenced in a study of blood T cell repertoires in COVID-19. The method was immunoSEQ multiplex PCR; TCRdb's version includes in-frame clones alone and lacks a portion of them. The sample lists 100,000 to 140,000 clones; about 90% were seen once. Specimen: peripheral blood. The origin of the receptors is a man aged 35 to 55 with active or convalescent COVID-19.

This rearrangement joins TRBV11-3 to TRBJ2-1; maybe TRBD1 (5 bases). Germline assignment: CDR1 SGHNT and CDR2 YENEEA. The CDR3 runs to 16 residues. The V end lost 0 bases, the J end lost 6 bases, and 15 bases lay between the germline ends. CDR3: CASSLDGAVPSNEQFF. For the CDR3, the DNA is TGTGCCAGCAGCTTAGATGGGGCAGTCCCCTCCAATGAGCAGTTCTTC.

The V gene is TRBV6-1, the J gene TRBJ2-7; D might be TRBD1 (6 bases). Trimming removed 0 bases at V and 0 bases at J, with 12 bases between. The CDR3 sequence is 16 residues long. The V gene's germline CDR1 is MNHNS and CDR2 SASEGT. The CDR3: CASSEAPGHFSYEQYF. The CDR3 DNA sequence: TGTGCCAGCAGTGAAGCGCCGGGACACTTCTCCTACGAGCAGTACTTC.

The rearrangement uses TRBV7-2 and TRBJ2-3, with D tentatively TRBD1 (7 bases). The CDR3 extends over 16 amino acids. V dropped 6 bases and J dropped 2 bases, with 18 bases sitting between them. The V gene's germline CDR1 is SGHTA and CDR2 FQGNSA. The CDR3 DNA reads as TGTGCCAGCAGACGAAGTGGGGGGACAGCCACAGATACGCAGTATTTT. The encoded protein is CASRRSGGTATDTQYF.

The chain has TRBV28 and TRBJ2-7; D not resolved. CDR3 length: 14 amino acids. Germline CDR1 is MDHEN and CDR2 is SYDVKM. V lost 2 bases and J 0 bases, leaving 8 bases between the germline ends. The CDR3 bases are TGTGCCAGCAGTTTAACATCTAGCTCCTACGAGCAGTACTTC. This codes for CASSLTSSSYEQYF. Filled out from reference TRBV28 and TRBJ2-7, the complete variable domain reads DVKVTQSSRYLVKRTGEKVFLECVQDMDHENMFWYRQDPGLGLRLIYFSYDVKMKEKGDIPEGYSVSREKKERFSLILESASTNQTSMYLCASSLTSSSYEQYFGPGTRLTVT.

V gene TRBV2 combines with J gene TRBJ2-1; 8 bases line up with TRBD2. The CDR3 has 15 residues. V trimming: 6 bases; J trimming: 3 bases; junction bases outside the gene matches: 7. CDR1 is SNHLY and CDR2 is FYNNEI in the germline V gene. The DNA for the CDR3 is TGTGCCAGCAGCTACGGTCTAGCGGGCTACAATGAGCAGTTCTTC. Amino acids: CASSYGLAGYNEQFF.

The chain is built from TRBV6-5 and TRBJ2-2; D unclear. Germline values: CDR1 MNHEY, CDR2 SVGAGI. CDR3 length equals 13 residues. V lost 2 bases and J 4 bases, leaving 5 bases between the germline ends. CDR3 sequence reads: CASSYTFTGELFF. The CDR3 coding sequence is TGTGCCAGCAGTTACACTTTCACCGGGGAGCTGTTTTTT.

This chain joins TRBV7-3 and TRBJ1-2, with D uncertain. V was cut by 2 bases and J by 8 bases, with 12 bases left in between. CDR1 is SGHTA and CDR2 is FQGTGA in the germline V gene. The CDR3 is 13 residues long. The CDR3 sequence is CASSLGSREGYTF. In DNA form, the CDR3 reads TGTGCCAGCAGCTTAGGGTCTCGGGAAGGCTACACCTTC.

V and J are TRBV10-3 and TRBJ1-3, with 8 bases fitting TRBD1. The CDR3 runs 15 residues. V dropped 8 bases and J dropped 4; count of bases not matched to a gene: 10. Per germline, CDR1 ENHRY and CDR2 SYGVKD. Here the CDR3 reads CAIRPGGDSGNTIYF. CDR3 in DNA: TGTGCCATCCGGCCAGGGGGCGATTCAGGAAACACCATATATTTT.

The chain's CDR3 is CASSPNGLTYEQYF. CDR3 sequence (DNA): TGTGCCAGCAGTCCTAACGGACTTACCTACGAGCAGTACTTC. This sequence joins TRBV7-2 and TRBJ2-7; weak D call: TRBD2 (5 bases). V was shortened by 6 bases and J by 2 bases, with 14 bases between the two germline ends. The CDR3 has 14 residues. Germline V gene data show CDR1 as SGHTA and CDR2 as FQGNSA.

V usage is TRBV5-1 and J usage is TRBJ2-3, with 12 positions matching TRBD2. V trimming: 4 bases; J trimming: 5 bases; junction bases outside the gene matches: 8. The germline V gene has CDR1 SGHRS and CDR2 YFSETQ. The CDR3 length is 16 residues. For the CDR3, the DNA is TGCGCCAGCAGCCCCGACGGACTAGCGGGACTAGATACGCAGTATTTT. Translated: CASSPDGLAGLDTQYF.